The 29 T cell receptor beta chains in this list originate from one sample, sequenced in a study of T cells after yellow fever vaccination (dated 2019 in TCRdb). The protocol used for the library was 5' RACE. The run used an Illumina HiSeq 2500. TCRdb applied fastp at Q25 and MiXCR to the public reads, then kept only in-frame beta chains. Identical CDR3 proteins give one entry, which carries the most common genes and DNA. The sample table shows 450,000 to 650,000 distinct CDR3 sequences, and about a fifth are seen once. The top ten constitute around 16% of the sample. Interpreted using the paper, the treatment or condition label stands for: live attenuated yellow fever vaccine strain. The sequences come from PBMCs, collected approximately 20 days after the first yellow fever vaccination. The receptors originated from a man aged 18 to 35 who received the YFV17D yellow fever vaccine.

The chain recombines TRBV7-9 with TRBJ2-1; 12 bases align to TRBD2. This CDR3 spans 17 amino acids. J lost 2 bases, V lost 6 bases, and 8 bases had no gene match. Germline CDR1 is SEHNR and CDR2 is FQNEAQ (reference sequence). The CDR3 bases are TGTGCCAGCAGGCGCGGACTAGCGGGGCACACCTACAATGAGCAGTTCTTC. Its translation: CASRRGLAGHTYNEQFF.

This clonotype turned up a few times. This chain links TRBV12-3 or TRBV12-4 with TRBJ1-1; D is possibly TRBD1 (6 bases). V was clipped by 7 bases and J by 2 bases, with 11 bases between them. The CDR3 consists of 13 residues. The CDR3 DNA sequence: TGTGCCAGCATCGGACAGTTCAACACTGAAGCTTTCTTT. Translating gives CASIGQFNTEAFF.

This clonotype was counted between two and nine times. The gene calls are TRBV20-1 and TRBJ1-1; D not certain. CDR1 is DFQATT and CDR2 is SNEGSKA in the germline V gene (reference sequence). This CDR3 spans 11 amino acids. Trimming shortened V by 6 bases and J by 8 bases, and 13 bases separated the two germline ends. The CDR3 DNA is TGCAGTGCAGAGTCCGGGAGGGAAGCTTTCTTT. Protein: CSAESGREAFF.

The chain joins TRBV20-1 to TRBJ2-5; tentative D call: TRBD2 (5 bases). Trimming shortened V by 3 bases and J by 4 bases, and 9 bases separated the two germline ends. Germline CDR1 DFQATT, CDR2 SNEGSKA (reference sequence). This CDR3 spans 12 amino acids. Here the CDR3 DNA reads TGCAGTGCTAGGTGGCTAGCAGAGACCCAGTACTTC. It encodes CSARWLAETQYF.

This clonotype has ten or more counts. At one end, the junction sequence differs from germline, possibly due to a read error. The chain employs TRBV5-1 and TRBJ2-7; unclear D gene. Germline V gene sequence: CDR1 SGHRS, CDR2 YFSETQ. This CDR3 spans 12 amino acids. The CDR3: CASSWDSYEQYF. The DNA for the CDR3 is TGTGCCAGCAGCTGGGACTCCTACGAGCAGTACTTC.

This chain uses TRBV3-1 with TRBJ2-3, with 8 bases fitting TRBD2. The CDR3 sequence is 13 residues long. Germline trimming cut 6 bases from V and 6 bases from J; bases unmatched to any gene: 5. Germline V lookup: CDR1 LGHDT, CDR2 YNNKEL (reference sequence). CDR3 sequence: CASSGAGVDTQYF. The CDR3 DNA sequence: TGTGCCAGCAGTGGAGCGGGGGTCGATACGCAGTATTTT.

This clonotype was counted many times. This rearrangement joins TRBV29-1 to TRBJ2-3; 8 bases align to TRBD1. V dropped 1 base and J dropped 3; count of bases not matched to a gene: 9. The CDR3 runs to 16 residues. Looked up from germline, CDR1 is SQVTM and CDR2 is ANQGSEA. The CDR3 DNA reads as TGCAGCGTTGAAGTATGGGACAGGACAGGTACAGATACGCAGTATTTT. Translation gives CSVEVWDRTGTDTQYF.

This CDR3 is CASTPSGGRVDTQYF. The CDR3 bases are TGTGCCAGCACTCCTAGCGGGGGGCGGGTAGATACGCAGTATTTT. This sequence joins TRBV7-2 and TRBJ2-3; 11 bases agree with TRBD2. CDR1 is SGHTA, CDR2 FQGNSA, per germline. The CDR3 covers 15 residues. The V and J ends lost 7 bases and 5 bases, in that order; junction bases with no gene match: 8. Complete variable domain (other parts from reference TRBV7-2 and TRBJ2-3): GAGVSQSPSNKVTEKGKDVELRCDPISGHTALYWYRQSLGQGLEFLIYFQGNSAPDKSGLPSDRFSAERTGGSVSTLTIQRTQQEDSAVYLCASTPSGGRVDTQYFGPGTRLTVL.

V gene TRBV7-3 combines with J gene TRBJ2-5; D remains unclear. Trimming stripped 3 bases from V and 4 bases from J, with 12 bases between. The CDR3 is 14 amino acids. CDR1 is SGHTA and CDR2 is FQGTGA in the germline V gene. The CDR3 region is CASSLGRMGETQYF. The CDR3 DNA is TGTGCCAGCAGCTTGGGCAGGATGGGAGAGACCCAGTACTTC.

Only a few counts were recorded for this clonotype. CDR3 sequence reads: CSARDPRGYTF. The CDR3, as DNA: TGCAGCGCCCGGGACCCGCGTGGCTACACCTTC. The J gene is TRBJ1-2, the V gene TRBV29-1; tentative D call: TRBD1 (5 bases). This CDR3 has 11 amino acids. Germline lookup yields CDR1 SQVTM and CDR2 ANQGSEA. Between the trimmed V and J ends, which lost 7 bases and 7 bases, there was a span of 13 bases.

This clonotype was seen a few times. V and J are TRBV24-1 and TRBJ1-1; no definite D call. The germline CDR1 and CDR2 sequences are KGHDR and SFDVKD. CDR3 length equals 14 residues. V lost 12 bases and J lost 0, with 16 bases in between. CDR3 amino acids: CASTTENMNTEAFF. The CDR3 region has the DNA TGTGCCTCCACCACAGAAAATATGAACACTGAAGCTTTCTTT.

The V call is TRBV3-1, the J call TRBJ1-1; D call uncertain. The CDR3 contains 15 residues. Trimming took off 10 bases at V and 0 bases at J, with 18 bases between the two ends. Germline values: CDR1 LGHDT, CDR2 YNNKEL (reference sequence). The CDR3 loop is CATCQGPLMNTEAFF. As DNA, the CDR3 is TGTGCCACCTGCCAAGGCCCTCTTATGAACACTGAAGCTTTCTTT.

The rearrangement joins TRBV5-1 to TRBJ2-3; no reliable D call. V dropped 5 bases and J dropped 3 bases, with 7 bases sitting between them. The germline CDR1 and CDR2 sequences are SGHRS and YFSETQ. The CDR3 extends over 12 amino acids. CDR3 sequence: CASSYMTDTQYF. Written as DNA, the CDR3 is TGCGCCAGCAGTTACATGACAGATACGCAGTATTTT.

This clonotype occurred a few times. The rearrangement joins TRBV4-3 to TRBJ2-1; possible D gene TRBD1, 6 bases. Per the germline V gene, CDR1 is LGHNA and CDR2 is YSLEER. The V and J ends lost 1 base and 8 bases respectively, with 9 bases between them. CDR3 size: 13 residues. CDR3: CASSQGTGHEQFF. In nucleotides, the CDR3 is TGCGCCAGCAGCCAAGGTACAGGGCATGAGCAGTTCTTC.

The chain carries TRBV5-6 and TRBJ1-1; unclear D gene. The CDR3 is 15 residues long. Germline CDR1 reads SGHDT; CDR2 reads YYEEEE. The V end lost 4 bases, the J end lost 6 bases, and 19 bases lay between the germline ends. The DNA for the CDR3 is TGTGCCAGCAGCCCCTCGGTCGCTGGGGTGGCTGAAGCTTTCTTT. It yields the protein CASSPSVAGVAEAFF.

V is TRBV20-1 and J is TRBJ2-1; 9 bases are shared with TRBD2. J gave up 0 bases and V 0 bases, and 0 bases lay outside the gene matches. CDR1 DFQATT and CDR2 SNEGSKA come from the germline V gene (reference sequence). This CDR3 has 15 amino acids. CDR3 protein: CSARDSGSSYNEQFF. CDR3 sequence (DNA): TGCAGTGCTAGAGATAGCGGGAGCTCCTACAATGAGCAGTTCTTC.

This clonotype was seen more than once but under ten times. CDR3 in amino acids: CASRSGHNSNTEAFF. DNA for the CDR3: TGCGCCAGCAGGTCTGGACACAACTCGAACACTGAAGCTTTCTTT. This rearrangement joins TRBV5-1 to TRBJ1-1; TRBD1 is a possible D gene (5 bases). The CDR3 covers 15 residues. The germline gives CDR1 SGHRS, CDR2 YFSETQ. The V end lost 5 bases, the J end lost 1 base, and 15 bases lay between the germline ends.

The chain joins TRBV3-1 to TRBJ1-2; tentatively, D is TRBD1 (5 bases). Germline V gives CDR1 LGHDT, CDR2 YNNKEL (reference sequence). Trimming stripped 2 bases from V and 6 bases from J, with 10 bases between. The CDR3 consists of 13 residues. This chain's CDR3 is CASSQQRGHGYTF. The CDR3 nucleotides read TGTGCCAGCAGCCAACAGAGGGGTCATGGCTACACCTTC.

This clonotype was seen only a few times. The chain combines TRBV7-9 with TRBJ1-1; 7 positions agree with TRBD1. This CDR3 comprises 15 residues. Looked up from germline, CDR1 is SEHNR and CDR2 is FQNEAQ (reference sequence). Unmatched junction bases numbered 7, after V lost 5 bases and J lost 1 base. The CDR3 bases are TGTGCCAGCAGCCAAGACGGACAGGAGAACACTGAAGCTTTCTTT. This gives the protein CASSQDGQENTEAFF.

This clonotype has more than one count but fewer than ten. This chain links TRBV3-1 with TRBJ2-1; 11 nucleotides line up with TRBD2. This CDR3 has 15 residues. Germline trimming cut 2 bases from V and 7 bases from J; bases unmatched to any gene: 4. CDR1 is LGHDT and CDR2 is YNNKEL in the germline V gene (reference sequence). CDR3 coding DNA: TGTGCCAGCAGCCAACTAGCGGGGGGTCGAAATGAGCAGTTCTTC. As protein: CASSQLAGGRNEQFF.

This clonotype showed up just a few times. The gene calls are TRBV2 and TRBJ2-5; D may be TRBD1 (5 bases). From germline, CDR1 is SNHLY and CDR2 FYNNEI. V shed 6 bases and J shed 2 bases, with 16 bases lying between them. The CDR3 has 15 amino acids. CDR3 nucleotide sequence: TGTGCCAGCAGCCCTCAGGGTAGGGCGCAAGAGACCCAGTACTTC. Translated, it gives CASSPQGRAQETQYF.

A few counts support this clonotype. V gene TRBV4-3 combines with J gene TRBJ2-3, with 8 positions matching TRBD2. With 1 base clipped from V and 2 bases from J, the junction kept 5 bases outside the gene matches. There are 16 residues in the CDR3. Germline CDR1 and CDR2: LGHNA and YSLEER. CDR3 DNA sequence: TGCGCCAGCAGCCAAGTCGGCGGGGGGCCCACAGATACGCAGTATTTT. Protein: CASSQVGGGPTDTQYF.

The chain links TRBV2 to TRBJ2-1, with D perhaps assigned TRBD1 or TRBD2 (5 bases each). The CDR3 sequence is 14 residues long. Germline V gene lookup returns CDR1 SNHLY and CDR2 FYNNEI. V was clipped by 6 bases and J by 3 bases, with 12 bases between them. CDR3 sequence reads: CASRGEGIYNEQFF. CDR3 in DNA: TGTGCCAGCAGGGGGGAAGGCATCTACAATGAGCAGTTCTTC.

In its sample, this clonotype was seen a few times. The rearrangement joins TRBV7-3 to TRBJ2-3; 8 positions match TRBD2. J lost 2 bases, V lost 5 bases, and 12 bases had no gene match. The CDR3 extends over 17 amino acids. Germline CDR1 SGHTA, CDR2 FQGTGA. The CDR3 region has the DNA TGTGCCAGCAGCCCCTCCCTTACTAGCGGCAACACAGATACGCAGTATTTT. This codes for CASSPSLTSGNTDTQYF.

This clonotype has a handful of counts. The chain has TRBV5-4 and TRBJ2-2; 7 bases are shared with TRBD2. The CDR3 covers 16 residues. V shed 0 bases and J 5 bases; nucleotides not matched to a gene: 7. Per the germline V gene, CDR1 is SGHNT and CDR2 is YYREEE (reference sequence). The CDR3 reads CASSLGRGVYTGELFF. The CDR3 DNA sequence: TGTGCCAGCAGCTTGGGTCGGGGGGTGTATACCGGGGAGCTGTTTTTT.

A few counts support this clonotype. The gene calls are TRBV19 and TRBJ1-2; D not resolved. This CDR3 is built from 16 residues. V lost 7 bases to trimming and J lost 5 bases, with 23 bases between them. Germline lookup yields CDR1 LNHDA and CDR2 SQIVND (reference sequence). In DNA form, the CDR3 reads TGTGCCAGTACCGTTAGAACCAACGGCCTTGGGTATGGCTACACCTTC. This translates into CASTVRTNGLGYGYTF.

At least ten counts were recorded for this clonotype. In DNA form, the CDR3 reads TGCGCCAGCAGACGTCCCGGCGGGGGGAAACACAATGAGCAGTTCTTC. Its translation is CASRRPGGGKHNEQFF. The V and J genes are TRBV5-1 and TRBJ2-1, with 8 bases identical to TRBD2. The ends lost 5 bases at V and 5 bases at J; junction bases unmatched: 12. The CDR3 is 16 amino acids. In germline, CDR1 is SGHRS, CDR2 YFSETQ.

This clonotype was recorded at least ten times. This rearrangement joins TRBV10-3 to TRBJ2-7, with D possibly matching TRBD1 (5 bases). This CDR3 spans 13 amino acids. Between the trimmed V and J ends, which lost 2 bases and 2 bases, there was a span of 7 bases. CDR1 is ENHRY and CDR2 is SYGVKD in the germline V gene. The CDR3 DNA reads as TGTGCCATCAGTGAGGTCAGGGCCTACGAGCAGTACTTC. Its translation: CAISEVRAYEQYF.

The CDR3 sequence: CASSSSGGGIDTQYF. The DNA for the CDR3 is TGTGCCAGCAGCTCGTCGGGAGGGGGCATAGATACGCAGTATTTT. This rearrangement joins TRBV7-3 to TRBJ2-3, with D maybe TRBD2 (8 bases). CDR3 length: 15 residues. CDR1 is SGHTA and CDR2 is FQGTGA in the germline V gene. Trimming removed 4 bases from V and 5 bases from J, with 16 bases in between. Supplemented by reference TRBV7-3 and TRBJ2-3, the full variable domain reads GAGVSQTPSNKVTEKGKYVELRCDPISGHTALYWYRQSLGQGPEFLIYFQGTGAADDSGLPNDRFFAVRPEGSVSTLKIQRTERGDSAVYLCASSSSGGGIDTQYFGPGTRLTVL.